Shown below are 10 T cell receptor beta chains from a single sample sequenced in a study of CD8+ T cells in alopecia areata. After isolation, RNA underwent reverse transcription to generate cDNA as the sequencing template. Sequencing was performed with immunoSEQ multiplex PCR; in TCRdb, only in-frame clones are kept and a portion is missing. Among 4,000 to 4,500 clones listed, roughly 65% were seen once. Documented treatment: oral pan-JAK inhibitor, 5-10 mg twice daily. It was from alopecia areata patients that lesional scalp punch biopsies and peripheral blood were collected. The sample here was skin, taken at week 24, from a patient treated with tofacitinib. All receptors come from a human donor with alopecia areata.

This clone was observed a handful of times. The rearrangement joins TRBV2 to TRBJ2-7; D unclear. This CDR3 is 13 amino acids long. Looked up from germline, CDR1 is SNHLY and CDR2 is FYNNEI. V gave up 4 bases and J gave up 7 bases, with 14 bases separating them. The CDR3 spells CASSAIGLGEQYF. In DNA, the CDR3 is TGTGCCAGCAGTGCAATAGGCTTGGGGGAGCAGTACTTC.

V usage is TRBV19 and J usage is TRBJ1-5, with TRBD1 as a possible D gene (5 bases). The germline CDR1 and CDR2 sequences are LNHDA and SQIVND (reference sequence). Trimming took off 3 bases at V and 4 bases at J, with 13 bases between the two ends. The CDR3 extends over 15 amino acids. This CDR3 reads CASSMVAKGNQPQHF. As DNA, the CDR3 is TGTGCCAGTAGTATGGTTGCGAAGGGGAATCAGCCCCAGCATTTT.

The CDR3 region has the DNA TGTGCCAGCAGCCTACGAAAGGGAAACACCATATATTTT. Translation: CASSLRKGNTIYF. The chain links TRBV7-2 to TRBJ1-3; D is uncertain. CDR1 and CDR2 (germline): SGHTA, FQGNSA. V lost 5 bases and J 4 bases, leaving 9 bases between the germline ends. The CDR3 spans 13 residues.

The chain carries TRBV2 and TRBJ2-5, with D tentatively TRBD2 (6 bases). CDR3 length: 13 amino acids. The V gene lost 6 bases and the J gene lost 7 bases, with 15 bases spanning the gap. The germline gives CDR1 SNHLY, CDR2 FYNNEI. The CDR3 nucleotides read TGTGCCAGCAGCCGCAGTCAGGAGGGGACCCAGTACTTC. Its translation: CASSRSQEGTQYF.

The chain links TRBV4-2 to TRBJ2-3; 8 bases are a match to TRBD2. The CDR3 runs to 16 residues. Germline V lookup: CDR1 LGHNA, CDR2 YNFKEQ. V shed 2 bases, J shed 4 bases, and the junction held 8 bases outside the gene matches. For the CDR3, the DNA is TGTGCCAGCAGCCAACGCTCGACTAGCGTGGCAGATACGCAGTATTTT. This sequence encodes CASSQRSTSVADTQYF.

This clone has only a few counts. The chain employs TRBV7-2 and TRBJ2-1; TRBD1 might be the D (6 bases). Trimming pared 11 bases from V and 2 bases from J, leaving 13 bases between. The germline gives CDR1 SGHTA, CDR2 FQGNSA. The CDR3 has 13 amino acids. The CDR3 nucleotides read TGTGCCGTCAGGGGAAGGACCTACAATGAGCAGTTCTTC. This sequence encodes CAVRGRTYNEQFF.

This clone was detected a few times. The V gene is TRBV7-9, the J gene TRBJ2-2; D is undetermined. The V gene's germline CDR1 is SEHNR and CDR2 FQNEAQ (reference sequence). The V and J ends lost 5 bases and 1 base respectively, with 11 bases between them. The CDR3 is made up of 15 amino acids. The CDR3 DNA reads TGTGCCAGCAGCAAGGGCCCTCGGAACACCGGGGAGCTGTTTTTT. Its protein is CASSKGPRNTGELFF.

The rearrangement links TRBV4-2 to TRBJ2-3, with 11 bases lining up with TRBD2. The CDR3 totals 16 residues. The germline gives CDR1 LGHNA, CDR2 YNFKEQ. V lost 4 bases and J lost 4; bases outside the gene matches: 7. The CDR3 protein is CASSRGTSGIADTQYF. The CDR3 DNA reads as TGTGCCAGCAGCCGCGGGACTAGCGGAATCGCAGATACGCAGTATTTT.

For this clone: Relative to the germline gene, one junction end is altered; a read error may explain this. Other DNA sequences in the sample encode the same CDR3. The chain is built from TRBV10-3 and TRBJ2-3; 9 bases align to TRBD2. Looked up from germline, CDR1 is ENHRY and CDR2 is SYGVKD. This CDR3 is 17 amino acids long. In DNA form, the CDR3 reads TGCGCCATCAGTGAAGGAATAGCGGGGGCTAGCACAGATACGCAGTATTTT. Encoded protein: CAISEGIAGASTDTQYF.

With regard to this clone: Different DNA sequences within this sample yield the same CDR3. The chain joins TRBV1 to TRBJ2-1; TRBD2, the D gene given by the table, was not confirmed from the DNA. TRBV1 is a listed pseudogene. This CDR3 contains 19 residues. The DNA of the CDR3 is TGCACCAGCAGTCAAGTGGAACTAGCGGGGCATACCAATTACAATGAGCAGTTCTTC. It codes for CTSSQVELAGHTNYNEQFF.